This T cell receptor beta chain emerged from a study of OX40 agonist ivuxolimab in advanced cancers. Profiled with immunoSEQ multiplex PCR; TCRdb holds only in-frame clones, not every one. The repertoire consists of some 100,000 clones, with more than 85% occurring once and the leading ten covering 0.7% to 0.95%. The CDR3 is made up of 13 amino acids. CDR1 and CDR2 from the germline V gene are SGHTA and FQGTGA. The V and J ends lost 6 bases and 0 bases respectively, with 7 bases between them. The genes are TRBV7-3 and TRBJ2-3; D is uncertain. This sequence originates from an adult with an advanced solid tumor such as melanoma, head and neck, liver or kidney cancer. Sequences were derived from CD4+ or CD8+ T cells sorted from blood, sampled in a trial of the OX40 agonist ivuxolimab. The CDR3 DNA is TGTGCCAGCAGGGGCACTAGCACAGATACGCAGTATTTT. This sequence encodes CASRGTSTDTQYF.